The 16 T cell receptor beta chains presented below share a single source sample, sequenced in a study of OX40 agonist ivuxolimab in advanced cancers. Profiling relied on immunoSEQ multiplex PCR, and the TCRdb table lists in-frame clones only, not all of them. Among some 18,000 clones listed, about two thirds were seen once. Sequenced material: CD4+ or CD8+ T cells sorted from blood, taken in a trial of the OX40 agonist ivuxolimab. All receptors come from an adult with an advanced solid tumor such as melanoma, head and neck, liver or kidney cancer.

V is TRBV4-1 and J is TRBJ2-7; 11 bases match TRBD2. There are 16 residues in the CDR3. Trimming at V came to 1 base and at J to 2 bases, leaving 4 bases not matched to a gene. The germline V gene has CDR1 MGHRA and CDR2 YSYEKL. The CDR3 DNA follows: TGCGCCAGCAGCCAAGGAGGGACTAGCGGTACCTACGAGCAGTACTTC. Its protein product is CASSQGGTSGTYEQYF.

V usage is TRBV9 and J usage is TRBJ2-7; 7 bases are shared with TRBD2. From germline, CDR1 is SGDLS and CDR2 YYNGEE. V trimming: 3 bases; J trimming: 3 bases; junction bases outside the gene matches: 3. This CDR3 has 13 amino acids. Written as DNA, the CDR3 is TGTGCCAGCAGCGCAGGACTAGACTACGAGCAGTACTTC. Translating it yields CASSAGLDYEQYF.

The V and J genes are TRBV5-8 and TRBJ1-1; tentative D call: TRBD1 (5 bases). CDR3 length: 12 residues. Per germline, CDR1 SGHTS and CDR2 YDEGEE. V gave up 0 bases and J gave up 10 bases, with 10 bases separating them. DNA for the CDR3: TGTGCCAGCAGCTTGGCCGGGGGGGGAGCTTTCTTT. Translated: CASSLAGGGAFF.

The rearrangement links TRBV6-1 to TRBJ1-1; no reliable D call. This CDR3 spans 11 amino acids. Trimming pared 10 bases from V and 5 bases from J, leaving 11 bases between. CDR1 MNHNS and CDR2 SASEGT come from the germline V gene. The CDR3 loop is CATLTRTEAFF. The CDR3 DNA reads TGTGCCACCCTTACACGAACTGAAGCTTTCTTT.

The gene calls are TRBV29-1 and TRBJ2-7; tentatively, D is TRBD2 (5 bases). Germline-derived CDR1 and CDR2 are SQVTM and ANQGSEA. There are 13 residues in the CDR3. With 7 bases removed from V and 3 bases from J, the gap between germline ends came to 16 bases. The CDR3 sequence is CSAVEAVSYEQYF. CDR3 coding DNA: TGCAGCGCCGTGGAGGCGGTTAGCTACGAGCAGTACTTC.

The genes are TRBV27 and TRBJ2-1; D gene ambiguous. V lost 5 bases, J lost 0 bases, and 8 bases lay in between. The germline V gene encodes CDR1 MNHEY and CDR2 SMNVEV (reference sequence). The CDR3 is 14 residues long. The CDR3 DNA sequence: TGTGCCAGCAGTGGGCTGAGCTCCTACAATGAGCAGTTCTTC. It is translated as CASSGLSSYNEQFF.

V usage is TRBV6-5 and J usage is TRBJ2-7; D not certain. V lost 5 bases and J lost 5, with 10 bases in between. Germline assignment: CDR1 MNHEY and CDR2 SVGAGI. CDR3 length equals 12 residues. As DNA, the CDR3 is TGTGCCAGCAGTGAACCCGGCAACGAGCAGTACTTC. It codes for CASSEPGNEQYF.

The CDR3 nucleotides are TGTGCCAGCAGTTACGGACTAGCGGGAGGGCCCGGGCAGTACTTC. Protein sequence: CASSYGLAGGPGQYF. This rearrangement joins TRBV6-5 to TRBJ2-7; 15 bases line up with TRBD2. V shed 2 bases and J 9 bases; nucleotides not matched to a gene: 5. This CDR3 has 15 residues. Germline V gives CDR1 MNHEY, CDR2 SVGAGI.

J is TRBJ2-1 and V is TRBV19; D gene unclear. The CDR3 length is 13 residues. In germline, CDR1 is LNHDA, CDR2 SQIVND (reference sequence). V was cut by 1 base and J by 10 bases, with 11 bases left in between. The CDR3 coding sequence is TGTGCCAGTAGTATAGGGGCCGGGCAGGAGCAGTTCTTC. Translated, it gives CASSIGAGQEQFF. Together with reference TRBV19 and TRBJ2-1, the CDR3 gives the full variable domain: DGGITQSPKYLFRKEGQNVTLSCEQNLNHDAMYWYRQDPGQGLRLIYYSQIVNDFQKGDIAEGYSVSREKKESFPLTVTSAQKNPTAFYLCASSIGAGQEQFFGPGTRLTVL.

The J gene is TRBJ1-1, the V gene TRBV13; D perhaps matches TRBD1 (6 bases). The CDR3 is 14 residues long. V was shortened by 3 bases and J by 4 bases, with 12 bases between the two germline ends. Per germline, CDR1 PRHDT and CDR2 FYEKMQ (reference sequence). DNA for the CDR3: TGTGCCAGCAGCTTCCAGGGGATTGGCACTGAAGCTTTCTTT. This gives the protein CASSFQGIGTEAFF.

J is TRBJ2-3 and V is TRBV9; 11 bases align to TRBD2. The CDR3 covers 15 residues. The germline CDR1 and CDR2 sequences are SGDLS and YYNGEE. V gave up 4 bases and J gave up 4 bases; unmatched junction bases: 5. DNA of the CDR3: TGTGCCAGCAGCTTAGCGGGAGGGCCGGCAGATACGCAGTATTTT. Translation gives CASSLAGGPADTQYF.

This chain joins TRBV5-1 and TRBJ1-1; TRBD1 aligns across 7 bases. V trimming: 1 base; J trimming: 1 base; junction bases outside the gene matches: 7. This CDR3 contains 16 residues. Per the germline V gene, CDR1 is SGHRS and CDR2 is YFSETQ. In nucleotides, the CDR3 is TGCGCCAGCAGCTTGTCTAAGACAGGGCGGAACACTGAAGCTTTCTTT. This sequence encodes CASSLSKTGRNTEAFF.

Here the CDR3 reads CASFSSDTSYEQYF. The CDR3 DNA follows: TGTGCCAGCTTTTCCTCCGACACATCCTACGAGCAGTACTTC. This sequence joins TRBV18 and TRBJ2-7; no clear D. Trimming stripped 7 bases from V and 1 base from J, with 14 bases between. This CDR3 region has 14 residues. Germline CDR1 is KGHSH and CDR2 is LQKENI.

The chain employs TRBV19 and TRBJ2-7; D call uncertain. With 1 base removed from V and 2 bases from J, the gap between germline ends came to 3 bases. There are 12 residues in the CDR3. Germline values: CDR1 LNHDA, CDR2 SQIVND (reference sequence). Written as DNA, the CDR3 is TGTGCCAGTAGTATAGGGACCTACGAGCAGTACTTC. It yields the protein CASSIGTYEQYF. Filled out from reference TRBV19 and TRBJ2-7, the complete variable domain reads DGGITQSPKYLFRKEGQNVTLSCEQNLNHDAMYWYRQDPGQGLRLIYYSQIVNDFQKGDIAEGYSVSREKKESFPLTVTSAQKNPTAFYLCASSIGTYEQYFGPGTRLTVT.

This chain links TRBV28 with TRBJ2-3; TRBD1 matches at 8 bases. The V gene's germline CDR1 is MDHEN and CDR2 SYDVKM. The V gene end was trimmed by 6 bases and the J gene end by 6 bases; junction bases not matched to a gene: 8. The CDR3 is 14 residues long. CDR3 residues: CASSPGQGTDTQYF. The CDR3 DNA is TGTGCCAGCAGCCCAGGACAGGGAACCGATACGCAGTATTTT.

CDR3 nucleotide sequence: TGTGCCAGCAGGACCGCCGATGAAATTAATTCACCCCTCCACTTT. Protein sequence: CASRTADEINSPLHF. J is TRBJ1-6 and V is TRBV27; D uncertain. The CDR3 consists of 15 residues. The V end was cut by 6 bases, the J end by 6 bases, with 15 bases between. CDR1 and CDR2 (germline): MNHEY, SMNVEV (reference sequence).